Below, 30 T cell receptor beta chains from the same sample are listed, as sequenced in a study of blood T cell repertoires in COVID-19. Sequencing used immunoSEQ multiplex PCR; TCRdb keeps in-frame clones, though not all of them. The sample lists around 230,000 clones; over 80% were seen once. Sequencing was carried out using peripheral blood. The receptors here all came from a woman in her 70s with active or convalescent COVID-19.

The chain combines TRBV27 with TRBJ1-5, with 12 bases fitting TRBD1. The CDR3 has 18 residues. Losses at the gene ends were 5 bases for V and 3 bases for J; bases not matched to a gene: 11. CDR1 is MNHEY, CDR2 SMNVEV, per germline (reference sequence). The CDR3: CASSPDLRDRGPNQPQHF. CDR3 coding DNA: TGTGCCAGCAGTCCAGACCTCCGGGACAGGGGGCCCAATCAGCCCCAGCATTTT.

The CDR3 reads CASKSGHSNQPQHF. CDR3 DNA: TGTGCCAGTAAATCAGGACATAGCAATCAGCCCCAGCATTTT. V gene TRBV19 combines with J gene TRBJ1-5, with a tentative D call TRBD1 (5 bases). Germline CDR1 and CDR2: LNHDA and SQIVND (reference sequence). The CDR3 sequence is 14 residues long. V lost 7 bases and J lost 0, with 10 bases in between.

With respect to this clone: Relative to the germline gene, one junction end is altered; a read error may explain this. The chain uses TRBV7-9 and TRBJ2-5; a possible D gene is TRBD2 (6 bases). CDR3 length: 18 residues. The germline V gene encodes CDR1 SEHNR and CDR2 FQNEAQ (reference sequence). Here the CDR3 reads CANSIRPDYKKYQETQYF. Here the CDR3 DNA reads TGTGCCAACAGCATACGACCGGACTATAAGAAATATCAAGAGACCCAGTACTTC.

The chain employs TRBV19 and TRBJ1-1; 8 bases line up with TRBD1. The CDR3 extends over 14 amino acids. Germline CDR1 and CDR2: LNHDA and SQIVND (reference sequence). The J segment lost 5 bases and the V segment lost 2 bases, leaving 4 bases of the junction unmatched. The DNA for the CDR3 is TGTGCCAGTAGTATACTCAGGGGGCGAACTGAAGCTTTCTTT. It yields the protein CASSILRGRTEAFF.

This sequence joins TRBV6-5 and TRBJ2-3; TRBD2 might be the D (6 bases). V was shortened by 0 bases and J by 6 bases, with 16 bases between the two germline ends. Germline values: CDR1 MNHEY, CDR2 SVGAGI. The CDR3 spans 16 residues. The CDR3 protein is CASSYSMRRGGDTQYF. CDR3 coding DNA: TGTGCCAGCAGTTACTCGATGCGGCGGGGTGGGGATACGCAGTATTTT.

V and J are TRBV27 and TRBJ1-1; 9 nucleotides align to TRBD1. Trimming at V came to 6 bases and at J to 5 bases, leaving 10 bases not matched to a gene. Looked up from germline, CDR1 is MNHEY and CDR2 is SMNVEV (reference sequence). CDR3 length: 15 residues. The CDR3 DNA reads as TGTGCCAGCAGCTTACAGGGGGCAGTAGGTACTGAAGCTTTCTTT. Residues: CASSLQGAVGTEAFF.

For the CDR3, the DNA is TGTGCCAGCAGCACCCAAGGGACAGGGCCGGACTATGGCTACACCTTC. Its protein product is CASSTQGTGPDYGYTF. V usage is TRBV6-4 and J usage is TRBJ1-2; the match to TRBD1 covers 9 bases. Germline loops: CDR1 MRHNA, CDR2 SNTAGT. With V trimmed by 6 bases and J by 3 bases, 11 bases remained unmatched. CDR3 length: 16 amino acids.

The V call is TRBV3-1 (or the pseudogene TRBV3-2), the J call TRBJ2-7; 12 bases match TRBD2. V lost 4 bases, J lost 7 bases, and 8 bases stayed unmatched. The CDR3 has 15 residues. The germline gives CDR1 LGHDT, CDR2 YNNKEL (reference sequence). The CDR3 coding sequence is TGTGCCAGCAGCCGGAGGACTAGCGGGGCGAGGGAGCAGTACTTC. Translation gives CASSRRTSGAREQYF.

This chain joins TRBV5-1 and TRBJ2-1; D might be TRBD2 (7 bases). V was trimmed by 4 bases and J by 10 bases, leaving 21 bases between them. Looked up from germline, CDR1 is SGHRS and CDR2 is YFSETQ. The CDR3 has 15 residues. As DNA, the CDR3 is TGCGCCAGCAGCATTGGAAGGACAGCCGGGAGGGAGCAGTTCTTC. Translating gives CASSIGRTAGREQFF.

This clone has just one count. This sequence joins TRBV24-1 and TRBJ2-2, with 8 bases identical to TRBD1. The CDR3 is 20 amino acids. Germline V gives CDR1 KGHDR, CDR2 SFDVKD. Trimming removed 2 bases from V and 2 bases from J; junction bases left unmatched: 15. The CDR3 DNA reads TGTGCCACCAGTGATTCCTATTGGACAGGGTCAATACCCAACACCGGGGAGCTGTTTTTT. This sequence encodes CATSDSYWTGSIPNTGELFF.

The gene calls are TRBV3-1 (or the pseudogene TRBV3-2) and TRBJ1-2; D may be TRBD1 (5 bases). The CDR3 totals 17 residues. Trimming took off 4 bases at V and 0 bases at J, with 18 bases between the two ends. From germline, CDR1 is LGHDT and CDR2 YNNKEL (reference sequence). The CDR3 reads CASSRDPRGWSNYGYTF. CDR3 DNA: TGTGCCAGCAGCCGGGACCCCCGGGGGTGGTCTAACTATGGCTACACCTTC.

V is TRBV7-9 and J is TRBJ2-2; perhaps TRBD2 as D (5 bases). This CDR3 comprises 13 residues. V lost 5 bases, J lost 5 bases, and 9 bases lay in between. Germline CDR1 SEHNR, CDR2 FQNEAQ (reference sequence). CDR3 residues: CASSRPGTGELFF. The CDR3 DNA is TGTGCCAGCAGCCGCCCGGGGACCGGGGAGCTGTTTTTT.

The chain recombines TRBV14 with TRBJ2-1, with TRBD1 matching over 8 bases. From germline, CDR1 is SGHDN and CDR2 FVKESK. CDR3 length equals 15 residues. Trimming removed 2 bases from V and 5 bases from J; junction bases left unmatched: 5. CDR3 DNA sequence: TGTGCCAGCAGCCAAAATCGGGACAGGCACAATGAGCAGTTCTTC. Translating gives CASSQNRDRHNEQFF.

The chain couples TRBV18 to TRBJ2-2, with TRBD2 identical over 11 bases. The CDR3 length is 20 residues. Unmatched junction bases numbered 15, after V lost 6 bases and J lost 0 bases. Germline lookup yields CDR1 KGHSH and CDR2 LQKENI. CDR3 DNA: TGTGCCAGCTCCCCTAGGAGTCTAGCGGGGGGCAACGCGAACACCGGGGAGCTGTTTTTT. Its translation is CASSPRSLAGGNANTGELFF.

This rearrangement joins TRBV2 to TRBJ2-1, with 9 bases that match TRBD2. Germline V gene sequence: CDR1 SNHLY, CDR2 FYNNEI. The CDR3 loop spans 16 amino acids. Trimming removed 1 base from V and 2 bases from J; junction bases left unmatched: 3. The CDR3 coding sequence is TGTGCCAGCAGTGAAGGCGGGGGGGCCCCCTACAATGAGCAGTTCTTC. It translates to CASSEGGGAPYNEQFF.

DNA of the CDR3: TGCGCCAGCAGCCCCAGAAGTAGCGGGGGTTTTGATGAGCAGTTCTTC. Translated, it gives CASSPRSSGGFDEQFF. The chain uses TRBV5-1 and TRBJ2-1, with 9 nucleotides matching TRBD2. Germline trimming cut 4 bases from V and 8 bases from J; bases unmatched to any gene: 13. The CDR3 runs 16 residues. Germline V gene sequence: CDR1 SGHRS, CDR2 YFSETQ.

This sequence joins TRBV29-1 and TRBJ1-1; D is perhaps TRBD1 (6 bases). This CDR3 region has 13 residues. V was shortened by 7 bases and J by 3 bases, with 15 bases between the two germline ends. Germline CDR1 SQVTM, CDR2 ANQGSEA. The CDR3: CSALRGTYTEAFF. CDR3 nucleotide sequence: TGCAGCGCCCTGAGGGGGACATACACTGAAGCTTTCTTT.

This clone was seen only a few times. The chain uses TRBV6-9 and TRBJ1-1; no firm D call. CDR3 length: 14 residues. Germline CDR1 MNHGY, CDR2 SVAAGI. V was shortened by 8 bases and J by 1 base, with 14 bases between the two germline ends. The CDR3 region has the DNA TGTGCCAGCGGCGGAGAAGGCGAGAACACTGAAGCTTTCTTT. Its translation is CASGGEGENTEAFF.

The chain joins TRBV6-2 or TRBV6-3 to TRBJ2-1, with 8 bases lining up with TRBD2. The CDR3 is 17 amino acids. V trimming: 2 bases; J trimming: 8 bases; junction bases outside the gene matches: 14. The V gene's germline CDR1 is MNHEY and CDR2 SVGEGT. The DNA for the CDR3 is TGTGCCAGCAGTTACCCTCTGGGGACTAGTAACAGCTATGAGCAGTTCTTC. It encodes CASSYPLGTSNSYEQFF.

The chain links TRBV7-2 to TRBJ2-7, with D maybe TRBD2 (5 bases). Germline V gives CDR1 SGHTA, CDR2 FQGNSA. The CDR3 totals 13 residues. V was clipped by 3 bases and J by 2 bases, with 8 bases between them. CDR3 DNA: TGTGCCAGCAGCTTTACGGGAACCTACGAGCAGTACTTC. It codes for CASSFTGTYEQYF. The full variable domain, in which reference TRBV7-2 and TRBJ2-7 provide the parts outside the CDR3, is GAGVSQSPSNKVTEKGKDVELRCDPISGHTALYWYRQSLGQGLEFLIYFQGNSAPDKSGLPSDRFSAERTGGSVSTLTIQRTQQEDSAVYLCASSFTGTYEQYFGPGTRLTVT.

CDR3 sequence: CASSQELSALAGGSDTQYF. CDR3 bases: TGTGCCAGCAGCCAAGAACTGTCGGCGCTAGCGGGAGGTTCCGATACGCAGTATTTT. The V call is TRBV3-1 (or the pseudogene TRBV3-2), the J call TRBJ2-3, with 11 bases fitting TRBD2. Germline CDR1 LGHDT, CDR2 YNNKEL (reference sequence). The trim removed 0 bases at V and 6 bases at J, leaving 14 bases unmatched. The CDR3 totals 19 residues.

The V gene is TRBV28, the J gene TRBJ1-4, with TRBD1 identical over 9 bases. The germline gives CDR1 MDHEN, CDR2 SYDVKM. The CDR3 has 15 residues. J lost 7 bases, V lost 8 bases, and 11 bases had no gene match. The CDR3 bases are TGTGCCAGCGGTATTACCGGGACAGGGCCTGAAAAACTGTTTTTT. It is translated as CASGITGTGPEKLFF. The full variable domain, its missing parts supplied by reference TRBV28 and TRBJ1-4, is DVKVTQSSRYLVKRTGEKVFLECVQDMDHENMFWYRQDPGLGLRLIYFSYDVKMKEKGDIPEGYSVSREKKERFSLILESASTNQTSMYLCASGITGTGPEKLFFGSGTQLSVL.

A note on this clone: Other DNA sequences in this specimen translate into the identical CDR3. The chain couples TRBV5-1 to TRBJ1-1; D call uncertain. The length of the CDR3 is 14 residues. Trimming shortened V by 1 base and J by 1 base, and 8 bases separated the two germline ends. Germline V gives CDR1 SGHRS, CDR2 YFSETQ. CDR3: CASSLTRSNTEAFF. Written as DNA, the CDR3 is TGCGCCAGCAGCTTGACTCGATCGAACACTGAAGCTTTCTTT.

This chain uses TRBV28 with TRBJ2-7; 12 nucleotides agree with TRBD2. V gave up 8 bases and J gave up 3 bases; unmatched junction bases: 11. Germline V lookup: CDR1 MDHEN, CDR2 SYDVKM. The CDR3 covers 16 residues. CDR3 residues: CASLRLAGERRYEQYF. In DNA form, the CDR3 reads TGTGCCAGCCTTAGACTAGCGGGAGAACGTCGCTACGAGCAGTACTTC.

CDR3 in amino acids: CATSDPIDRLSSYNEQFF. CDR3 bases: TGTGCCACCAGTGATCCCATTGATCGCCTTAGCTCCTACAATGAGCAGTTCTTC. The gene calls are TRBV24-1 and TRBJ2-1; D is ambiguous. V was pared by 3 bases and J by 0 bases, with 17 bases between. This CDR3 spans 18 amino acids. The germline gives CDR1 KGHDR, CDR2 SFDVKD.

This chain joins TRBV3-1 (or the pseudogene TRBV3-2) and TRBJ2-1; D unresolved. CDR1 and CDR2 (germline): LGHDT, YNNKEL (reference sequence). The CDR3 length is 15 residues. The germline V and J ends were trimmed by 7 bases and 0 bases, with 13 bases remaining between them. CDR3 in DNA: TGTGCCAGCACTTTGACTTCGAGCTCCTACAATGAGCAGTTCTTC. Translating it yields CASTLTSSSYNEQFF.

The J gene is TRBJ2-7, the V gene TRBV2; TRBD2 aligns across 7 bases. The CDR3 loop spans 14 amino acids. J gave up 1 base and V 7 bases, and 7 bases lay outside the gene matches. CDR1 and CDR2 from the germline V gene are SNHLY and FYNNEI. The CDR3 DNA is TGTGCCAGCAAGTCGAGCGGGATATCCTACGAGCAGTACTTC. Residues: CASKSSGISYEQYF. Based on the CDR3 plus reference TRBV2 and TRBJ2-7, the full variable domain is EPEVTQTPSHQVTQMGQEVILRCVPISNHLYFYWYRQILGQKVEFLVSFYNNEISEKSEIFDDQFSVERPDGSNFTLKIRSTKLEDSAMYFCASKSSGISYEQYFGPGTRLTVT.

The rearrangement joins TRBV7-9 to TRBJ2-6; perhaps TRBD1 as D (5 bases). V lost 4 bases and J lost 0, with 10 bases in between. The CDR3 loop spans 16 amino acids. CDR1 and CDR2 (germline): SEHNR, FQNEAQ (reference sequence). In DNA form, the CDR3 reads TGTGCCAGCAGCTCCTCCGACAGCTCTGGGGCCAACGTCCTGACTTTC. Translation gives CASSSSDSSGANVLTF.

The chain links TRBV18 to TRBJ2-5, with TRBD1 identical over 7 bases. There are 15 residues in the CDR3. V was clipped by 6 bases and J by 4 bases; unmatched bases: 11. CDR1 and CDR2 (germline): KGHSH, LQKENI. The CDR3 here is CASSPGTARGETQYF. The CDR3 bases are TGTGCCAGCTCGCCAGGGACAGCGCGCGGAGAGACCCAGTACTTC.

The CDR3 DNA reads as TGTGCCAGCAGCCTAAGACTAGCGGGATTCGGAGATACGCAGTATTTT. It is translated as CASSLRLAGFGDTQYF. The V gene is TRBV13, the J gene TRBJ2-3; 11 bases align to TRBD2. Germline V lookup: CDR1 PRHDT, CDR2 FYEKMQ (reference sequence). The CDR3 runs 16 residues. The trim removed 5 bases at V and 5 bases at J, leaving 9 bases unmatched. The variable domain in full, with the rest retrieved from reference TRBV13 and TRBJ2-3, is AAGVIQSPRHLIKEKRETATLKCYPIPRHDTVYWYQQGPGQDPQFLISFYEKMQSDKGSIPDRFSAQQFSDYHSELNMSSLELGDSALYFCASSLRLAGFGDTQYFGPGTRLTVL.